Sequencing of this TCR beta chain was carried out in a study of blood T cell repertoires in COVID-19. Study at large: Donors in the United States, Italy and Spain gave samples during acute or convalescent COVID-19.

Authors' methods: Reference gene primers were amplified, and this amplification served to estimate nucleated cell counts. Some clones are missing from TCRdb's copy, which holds only in-frame ones; the method was immunoSEQ multiplex PCR. That table supplies the V and J calls and clone size; D and trimming were determined from the DNA. The sample lists some 100,000 clones, roughly 85% occurring once. Germline values: CDR1 SGHTA, CDR2 FQGTGA. This CDR3 comprises 15 residues. V was cut by 5 bases and J by 6 bases, with 17 bases left in between. Cohort 3 donors were reported recovered after two negative PCRs, clearance, or symptom resolution.

The TCR was taken from a woman aged 45-65 years who had recovered from COVID-19. Input material: PBMCs or T cells enriched from blood (not recorded which). The chain is built from TRBV7-3 and TRBJ2-4, with D unclear. In DNA, the CDR3 is TGTGCCAGCAGCCCCGCCGGGTCCCAAGGAAACATTCAGTACTTC. Translating it yields CASSPAGSQGNIQYF.